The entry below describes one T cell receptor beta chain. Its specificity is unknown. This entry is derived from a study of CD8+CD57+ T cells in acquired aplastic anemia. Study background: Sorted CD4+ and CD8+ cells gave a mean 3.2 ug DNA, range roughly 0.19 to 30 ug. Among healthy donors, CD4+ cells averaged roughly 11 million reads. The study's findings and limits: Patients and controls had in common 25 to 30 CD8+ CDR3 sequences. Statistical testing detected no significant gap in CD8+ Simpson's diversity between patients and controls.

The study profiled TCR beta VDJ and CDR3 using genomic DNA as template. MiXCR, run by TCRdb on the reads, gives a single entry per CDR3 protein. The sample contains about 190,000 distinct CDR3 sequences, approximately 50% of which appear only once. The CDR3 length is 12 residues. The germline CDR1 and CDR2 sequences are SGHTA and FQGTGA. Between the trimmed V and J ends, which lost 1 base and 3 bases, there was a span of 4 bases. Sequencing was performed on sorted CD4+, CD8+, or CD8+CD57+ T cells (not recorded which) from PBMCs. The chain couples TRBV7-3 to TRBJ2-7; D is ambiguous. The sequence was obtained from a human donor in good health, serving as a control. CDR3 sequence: CASSLIIYEQYF. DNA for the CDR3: TGTGCCAGCAGCTTAATAATCTACGAGCAGTACTTC. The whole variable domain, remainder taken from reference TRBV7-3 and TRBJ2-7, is GAGVSQTPSNKVTEKGKYVELRCDPISGHTALYWYRQSLGQGPEFLIYFQGTGAADDSGLPNDRFFAVRPEGSVSTLKIQRTERGDSAVYLCASSLIIYEQYFGPGTRLTVT.